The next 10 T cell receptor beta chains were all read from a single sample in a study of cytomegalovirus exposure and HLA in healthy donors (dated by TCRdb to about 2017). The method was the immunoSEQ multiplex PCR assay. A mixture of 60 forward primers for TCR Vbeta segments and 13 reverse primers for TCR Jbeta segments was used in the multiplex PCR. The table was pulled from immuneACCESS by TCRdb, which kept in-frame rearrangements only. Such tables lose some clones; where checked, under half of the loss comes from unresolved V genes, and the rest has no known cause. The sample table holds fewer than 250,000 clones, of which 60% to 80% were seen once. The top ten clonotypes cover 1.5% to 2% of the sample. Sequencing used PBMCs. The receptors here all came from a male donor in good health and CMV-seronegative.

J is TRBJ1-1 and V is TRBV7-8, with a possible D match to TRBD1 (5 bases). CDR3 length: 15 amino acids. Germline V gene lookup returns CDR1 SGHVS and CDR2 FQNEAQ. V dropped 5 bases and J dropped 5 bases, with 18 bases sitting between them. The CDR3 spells CASSPRPGIGTEAFF. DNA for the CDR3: TGTGCCAGCAGCCCTCGCCCAGGGATTGGAACTGAAGCTTTCTTT.

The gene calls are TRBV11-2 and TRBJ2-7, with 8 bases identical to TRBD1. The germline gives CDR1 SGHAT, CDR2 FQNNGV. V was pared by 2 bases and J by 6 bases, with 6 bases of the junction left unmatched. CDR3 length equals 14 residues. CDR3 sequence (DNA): TGTGCCAGCAGCTTATTGGACAGGGACAGCGAGCAGTACTTC. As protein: CASSLLDRDSEQYF. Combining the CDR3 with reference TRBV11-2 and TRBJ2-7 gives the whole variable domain EAGVAQSPRYKIIEKRQSVAFWCNPISGHATLYWYQQILGQGPKLLIQFQNNGVVDDSQLPKDRFSAERLKGVDSTLKIQPAKLEDSAVYLCASSLLDRDSEQYFGPGTRLTVT.

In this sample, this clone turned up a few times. The CDR3 bases are TGTGCCAGCAGCTCGCCAGGGGGCGGTGACACTGAAGCTTTCTTT. Protein product: CASSSPGGGDTEAFF. The chain couples TRBV9 to TRBJ1-1, with 8 nucleotides matching TRBD1. This CDR3 spans 15 amino acids. Losses at the gene ends were 4 bases for V and 3 bases for J; bases not matched to a gene: 8. Looked up from germline, CDR1 is SGDLS and CDR2 is YYNGEE.

CDR3 sequence (DNA): TGTGCCAGCAGTTTAGAGCGGGGCGTCTCCTACAATGAGCAGTTCTTC. Protein product: CASSLERGVSYNEQFF. The gene calls are TRBV27 and TRBJ2-1; 7 nucleotides match TRBD2. Germline values: CDR1 MNHEY, CDR2 SMNVEV (reference sequence). V gave up 2 bases and J gave up 0 bases; unmatched junction bases: 4. The CDR3 extends over 16 amino acids.

The CDR3 region has the DNA TGTGCCAGCAGTTCTAGCGGGACTTCCTACAATGAGCAGTTCTTC. Translating gives CASSSSGTSYNEQFF. The V and J genes are TRBV5-4 and TRBJ2-1, with TRBD2 identical over 9 bases. CDR3 size: 15 residues. Germline assignment: CDR1 SGHNT and CDR2 YYREEE (reference sequence). With 5 bases clipped from V and 1 base from J, the junction kept 4 bases outside the gene matches.

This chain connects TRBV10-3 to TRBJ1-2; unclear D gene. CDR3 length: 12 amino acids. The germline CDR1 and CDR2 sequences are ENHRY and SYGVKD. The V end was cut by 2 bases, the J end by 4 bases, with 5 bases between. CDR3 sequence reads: CAISEQSYGYTF. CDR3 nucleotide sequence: TGTGCCATCAGTGAGCAGTCCTATGGCTACACCTTC.

CDR3 nucleotide sequence: TGCGCCAGCAGCCAAGATGGAGGGGTAGCGGGCAATGAGCAGTTCTTC. It specifies CASSQDGGVAGNEQFF. The rearrangement uses TRBV4-3 and TRBJ2-1, with 7 bases aligning to TRBD2. CDR1 is LGHNA and CDR2 is YSLEER in the germline V gene. The V segment lost 0 bases and the J segment 6 bases; nucleotides outside the gene matches: 8. The CDR3 runs 16 residues.

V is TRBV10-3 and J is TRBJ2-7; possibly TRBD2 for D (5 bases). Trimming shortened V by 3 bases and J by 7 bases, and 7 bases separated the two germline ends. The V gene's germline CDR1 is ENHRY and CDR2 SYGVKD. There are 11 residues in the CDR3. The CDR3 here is CAISDGDEQYF. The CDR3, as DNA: TGTGCCATCAGTGACGGGGATGAGCAGTACTTC.

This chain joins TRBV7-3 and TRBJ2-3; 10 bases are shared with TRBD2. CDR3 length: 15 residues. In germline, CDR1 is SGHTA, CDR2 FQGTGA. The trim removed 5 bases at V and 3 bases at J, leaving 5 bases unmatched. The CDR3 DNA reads TGTGCCAGCAGCGCCCTAGCGGGAGTTACAGATACGCAGTATTTT. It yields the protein CASSALAGVTDTQYF.

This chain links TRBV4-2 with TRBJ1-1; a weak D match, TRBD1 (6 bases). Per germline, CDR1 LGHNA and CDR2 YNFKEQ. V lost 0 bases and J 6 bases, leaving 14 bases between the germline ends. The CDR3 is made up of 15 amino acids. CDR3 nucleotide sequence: TGTGCCAGCAGCCAAGAGGAACAGGGATGGCCTGAAGCTTTCTTT. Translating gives CASSQEEQGWPEAFF.